This entry concerns a single T cell receptor beta chain. Antigen unknown. In the PCR, 60 Vbeta and 13 Jbeta primers were used. TCRdb's table, derived via immunoSEQ multiplex PCR, lists solely in-frame clones and lacks some. Here the sample spans about 120,000 clones, roughly 80% being singletons. CDR1 SNHLY and CDR2 FYNNEI come from the germline V gene. The CDR3 sequence is 15 residues long. V was cut by 5 bases and J by 7 bases, with 21 bases left in between. This entry comes from a study of cytomegalovirus exposure and HLA in healthy donors. Study conclusions and caveats: A missense DCLRE1C variant was associated with V- and J-gene trimming of TCR beta chains in a later analysis, and an independent cohort replicated the association. A later analysis, which compared TCR beta chains of equal frequency, found the HLA-associated ones more clonally expanded.

The specimen was PBMCs. This sequence was found in a man aged 30-40 years in good health and CMV-seropositive. This sequence joins TRBV2 and TRBJ2-7; possibly TRBD1 for D (7 bases). The CDR3 nucleotides read TGTGCCAGCAGTCCTCTCCAGGGGGGCGGAAGGGAGCAGTACTTC. This encodes CASSPLQGGGREQYF.